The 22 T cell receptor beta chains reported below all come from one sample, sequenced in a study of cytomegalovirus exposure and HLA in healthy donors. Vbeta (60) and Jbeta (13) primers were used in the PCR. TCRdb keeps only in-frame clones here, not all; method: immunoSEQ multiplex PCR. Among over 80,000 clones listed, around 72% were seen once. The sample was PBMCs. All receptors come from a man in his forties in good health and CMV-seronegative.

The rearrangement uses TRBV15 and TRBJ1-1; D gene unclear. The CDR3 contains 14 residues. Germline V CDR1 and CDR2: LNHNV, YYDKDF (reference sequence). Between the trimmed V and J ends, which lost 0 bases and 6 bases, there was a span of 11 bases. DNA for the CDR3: TGTGCCACCAGCAGAGATGGGCGGGGTGCTGAAGCTTTCTTT. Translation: CATSRDGRGAEAFF.

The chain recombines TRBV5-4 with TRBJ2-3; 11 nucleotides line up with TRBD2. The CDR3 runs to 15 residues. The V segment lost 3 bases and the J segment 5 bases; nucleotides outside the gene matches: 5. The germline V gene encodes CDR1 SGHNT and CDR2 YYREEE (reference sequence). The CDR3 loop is CASSSIAGGLDTQYF. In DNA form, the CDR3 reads TGTGCCAGCAGCTCAATAGCGGGGGGGTTAGATACGCAGTATTTT.

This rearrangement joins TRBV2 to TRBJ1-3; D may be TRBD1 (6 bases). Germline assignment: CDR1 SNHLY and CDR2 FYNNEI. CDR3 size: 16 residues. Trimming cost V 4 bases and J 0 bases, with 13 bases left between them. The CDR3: CASSGGPASSGNTIYF. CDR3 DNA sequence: TGTGCCAGCAGTGGGGGGCCGGCTTCCTCTGGAAACACCATATATTTT.

CDR3 amino acids: CASSKSGQAYNEQFF. The CDR3 DNA follows: TGTGCCAGCAGCAAATCGGGACAAGCCTACAATGAGCAGTTCTTC. The chain joins TRBV5-6 to TRBJ2-1; D is perhaps TRBD1 (6 bases). The germline V gene encodes CDR1 SGHDT and CDR2 YYEEEE. V dropped 4 bases and J dropped 2 bases, with 13 bases sitting between them. This CDR3 spans 15 amino acids.

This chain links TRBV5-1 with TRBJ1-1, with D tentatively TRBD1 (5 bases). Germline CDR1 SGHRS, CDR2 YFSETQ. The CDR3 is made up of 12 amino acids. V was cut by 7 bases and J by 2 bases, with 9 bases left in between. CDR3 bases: TGCGCCAGCGGGGCATCCAACACTGAAGCTTTCTTT. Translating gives CASGASNTEAFF.

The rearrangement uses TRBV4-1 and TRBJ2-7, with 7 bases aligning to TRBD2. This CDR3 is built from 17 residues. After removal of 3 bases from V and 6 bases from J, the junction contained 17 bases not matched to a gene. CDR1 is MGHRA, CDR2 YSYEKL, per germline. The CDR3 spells CASSQGSGVLRTSEQYF. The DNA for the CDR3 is TGCGCCAGCAGCCAGGGGAGCGGGGTGCTACGTACATCCGAGCAGTACTTC.

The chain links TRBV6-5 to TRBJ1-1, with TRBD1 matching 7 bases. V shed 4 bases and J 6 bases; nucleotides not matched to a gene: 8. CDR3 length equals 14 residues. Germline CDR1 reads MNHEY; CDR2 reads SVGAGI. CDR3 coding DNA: TGTGCCAGCAGTTGGACAGGAGCAAACTCTGAAGCTTTCTTT. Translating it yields CASSWTGANSEAFF.

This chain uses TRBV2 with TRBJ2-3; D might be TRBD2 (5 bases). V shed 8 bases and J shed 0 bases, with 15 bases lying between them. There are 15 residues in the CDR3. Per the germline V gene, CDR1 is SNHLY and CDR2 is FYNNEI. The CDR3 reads CASGASHLSTDTQYF. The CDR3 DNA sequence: TGTGCCAGCGGCGCTAGCCATCTTAGCACAGATACGCAGTATTTT.

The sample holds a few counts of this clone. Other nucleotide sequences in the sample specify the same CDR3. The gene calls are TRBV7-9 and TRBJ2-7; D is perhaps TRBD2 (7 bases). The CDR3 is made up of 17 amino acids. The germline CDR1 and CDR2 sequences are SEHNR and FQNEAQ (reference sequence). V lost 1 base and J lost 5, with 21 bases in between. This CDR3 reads CASSLVRGGSEPNEQYF. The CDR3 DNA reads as TGTGCCAGCAGCTTAGTAAGGGGGGGATCAGAACCGAACGAGCAGTACTTC.

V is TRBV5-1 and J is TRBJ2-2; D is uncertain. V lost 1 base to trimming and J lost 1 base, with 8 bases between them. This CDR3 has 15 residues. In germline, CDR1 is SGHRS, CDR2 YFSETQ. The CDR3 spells CASSLTDLNTGELFF. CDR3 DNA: TGCGCCAGCAGCTTGACAGACCTGAACACCGGGGAGCTGTTTTTT.

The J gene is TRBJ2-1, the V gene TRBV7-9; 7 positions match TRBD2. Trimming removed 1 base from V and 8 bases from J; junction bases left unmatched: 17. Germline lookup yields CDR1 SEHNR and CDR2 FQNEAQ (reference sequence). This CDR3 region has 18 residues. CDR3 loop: CASSLGTVAGALGDEQFF. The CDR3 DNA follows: TGTGCCAGCAGCTTAGGTACAGTAGCGGGCGCCTTGGGGGATGAGCAGTTCTTC.

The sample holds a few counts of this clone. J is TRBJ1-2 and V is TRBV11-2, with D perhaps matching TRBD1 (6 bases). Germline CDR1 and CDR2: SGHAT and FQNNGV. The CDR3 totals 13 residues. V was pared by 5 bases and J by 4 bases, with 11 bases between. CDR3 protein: CASSLGAVYGYTF. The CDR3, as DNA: TGTGCCAGCAGCCTGGGGGCAGTCTATGGCTACACCTTC.

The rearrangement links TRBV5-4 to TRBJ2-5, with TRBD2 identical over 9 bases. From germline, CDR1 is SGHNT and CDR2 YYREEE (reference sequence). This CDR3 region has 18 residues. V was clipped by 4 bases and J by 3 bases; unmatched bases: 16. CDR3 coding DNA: TGTGCCAGCAGCGCCCGACCTCAGCTAGCGGGGCAAAAAGAGACCCAGTACTTC. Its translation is CASSARPQLAGQKETQYF.

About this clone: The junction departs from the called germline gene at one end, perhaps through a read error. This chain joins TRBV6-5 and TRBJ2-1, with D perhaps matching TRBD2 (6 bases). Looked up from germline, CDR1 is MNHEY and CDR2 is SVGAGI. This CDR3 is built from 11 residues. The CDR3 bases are TGTGCCAGCAGTTACGGGACTGAGAAGTTCTTC. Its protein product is CASSYGTEKFF.

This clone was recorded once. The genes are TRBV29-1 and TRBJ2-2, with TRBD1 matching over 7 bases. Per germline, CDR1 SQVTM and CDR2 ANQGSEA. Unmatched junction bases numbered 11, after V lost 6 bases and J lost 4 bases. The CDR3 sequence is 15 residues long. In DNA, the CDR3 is TGCAGCGTCGGGAAGGGGGCGAAAGGCACCGGGGAGCTGTTTTTT. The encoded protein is CSVGKGAKGTGELFF.

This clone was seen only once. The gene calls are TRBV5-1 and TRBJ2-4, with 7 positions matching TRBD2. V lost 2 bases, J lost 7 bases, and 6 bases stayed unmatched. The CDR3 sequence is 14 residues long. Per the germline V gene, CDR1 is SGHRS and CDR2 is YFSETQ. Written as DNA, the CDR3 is TGCGCCAGCAGCTTCGGACGGGGAGGGAACATTCAGTACTTC. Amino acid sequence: CASSFGRGGNIQYF.

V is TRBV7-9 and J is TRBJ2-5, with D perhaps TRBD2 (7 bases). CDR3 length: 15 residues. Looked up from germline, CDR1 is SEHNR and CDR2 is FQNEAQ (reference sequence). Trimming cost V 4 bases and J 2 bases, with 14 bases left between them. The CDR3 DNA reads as TGTGCCAGCAGCTCACCGGGGGGCCCTCAAGAGACCCAGTACTTC. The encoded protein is CASSSPGGPQETQYF.

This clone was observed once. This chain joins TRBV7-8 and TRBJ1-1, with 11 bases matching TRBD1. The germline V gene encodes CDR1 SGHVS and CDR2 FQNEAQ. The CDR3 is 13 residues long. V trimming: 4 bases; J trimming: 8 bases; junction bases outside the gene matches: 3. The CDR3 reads CASSSRTGGEAFF. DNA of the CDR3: TGTGCCAGCAGCTCCAGGACAGGGGGCGAAGCTTTCTTT.

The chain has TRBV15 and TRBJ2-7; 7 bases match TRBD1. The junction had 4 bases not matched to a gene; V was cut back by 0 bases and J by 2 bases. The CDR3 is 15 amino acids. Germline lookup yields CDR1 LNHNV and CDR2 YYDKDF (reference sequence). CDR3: CATSREGTAPYEQYF. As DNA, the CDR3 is TGTGCCACCAGCAGAGAAGGGACAGCCCCCTACGAGCAGTACTTC.

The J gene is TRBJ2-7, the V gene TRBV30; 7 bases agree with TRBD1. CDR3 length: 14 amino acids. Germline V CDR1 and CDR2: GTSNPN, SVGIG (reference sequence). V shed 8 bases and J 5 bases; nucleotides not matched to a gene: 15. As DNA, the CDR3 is TGTGCCCGGGTGAGAAAGGGGGCCCAGGACGAGCAGTACTTC. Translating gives CARVRKGAQDEQYF.

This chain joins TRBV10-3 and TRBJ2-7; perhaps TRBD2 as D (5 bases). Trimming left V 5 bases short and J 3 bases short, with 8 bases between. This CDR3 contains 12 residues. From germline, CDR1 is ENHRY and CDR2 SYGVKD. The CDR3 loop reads CAISPGDYEQYF. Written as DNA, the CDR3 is TGTGCCATCAGTCCCGGGGACTACGAGCAGTACTTC.

For the CDR3, the DNA is TGTGCCAGCAGCTCGACGGGGGAGCAGTTCTTC. Translation gives CASSSTGEQFF. The chain is built from TRBV5-6 and TRBJ2-1; D might be TRBD2 (5 bases). Germline V gene sequence: CDR1 SGHDT, CDR2 YYEEEE. V was trimmed by 3 bases and J by 10 bases, leaving 8 bases between them. This CDR3 contains 11 residues.